Given below is one TCR beta chain in context. Its target is not known. Naive CD8 populations comprised CD45RO-negative cells positively selected for CCR7, excluding terminally differentiated effector memory CD45RA+ cells. The authors split each subset's genomic DNA evenly across several immunoSEQ plates. Using immunoSEQ multiplex PCR, the repertoire was profiled, and TCRdb retains in-frame clones only, with some absent. The sample consists of about 750,000 clones, approximately 92% of them appearing once. The CDR3 runs to 14 residues. V shed 6 bases and J shed 3 bases, with 11 bases lying between them. CDR1 and CDR2 from the germline V gene are MNHNS and SASEGT. The data stem from a study of shared clonotypes between healthy human individuals. Broader study findings: Rarefaction indicated that sorted-subset sequencing remained incomplete although depth was large. Clonotypes which were not shared had lower generation probabilities than clonotypes that all four donors shared. Across several donors, naive CD4 shared 5% to 5.5%, naive CD8 more than 3%, memory CD4 about 2.4%, memory CD8 around 0.36%.

V is TRBV6-1 and J is TRBJ2-2; D not certain. The source of this sequence is a man aged 25 to 40 in good health. Sample: naive CD8+ T cells sorted from blood. CDR3 sequence: CASRSMYDTGELFF. The CDR3 bases are TGTGCCAGCAGAAGTATGTACGACACCGGGGAGCTGTTTTTT.